The present TCR beta chain was sequenced within a study of blood T cell repertoires in COVID-19 (dated by TCRdb to about 2020). For the wider study: Samples covering the acute and convalescent phases of COVID-19 were provided by collaborators in the United States, Italy and Spain. The material from the prospective study consisted of cDNA or gDNA derived from T cells, B-cell-depleted T cells, or PBMCs. The dataset comprised deeply sampled blood TCRbeta repertoires from subjects exposed to, actively infected with, or recovered from COVID-19. A freely available public database, intended as a resource for researchers studying the immune response to SARS-CoV-2, is where the repertoires were released. The samples were drawn from the first 160 participants of the ongoing ImmuneRACE study and from over 950 subjects provided by 6 global collaborators. Nearly every sample came with metadata listing a de-identified subject ID, COVID-19 status, age in years and sex. Where HLA class I and class II types were available, the types were taken from metadata supplied by the sample provider, not from assay-based typing.

In the case of this clone: Its antigen is unknown. No qualities accompany the bases; no much larger clone lies one base away.

One collaborating source in Seattle enrolled patients during active infection and followed them longitudinally through the course of disease. Collaborating institutions collected whole blood in K2EDTA tubes following their own protocols. For TCRbeta analysis, collaborators shipped samples in one of three forms: frozen whole blood, isolated PBMCs, or DNA extracted from either of those sample types. TCRbeta CDR3 regions were amplified from genomic DNA by means of the immunoSEQ Assay, a bias-controlled multiplex PCR. As for the authors' bioinformatics: Within the assay, amplification of reference gene primers was used to estimate how many nucleated cells each sample contained. To quantify the absolute abundance of each unique TCRbeta CDR3 rearrangement, sequence reads were collapsed and filtered. For each sample, productive Simpson clonality was calculated as the square root of Simpson's diversity index across productive rearrangements. TCRdb took over this immuneACCESS table, retaining in-frame rearrangements with V and J assigned. Such tables are incomplete; in checked studies, under half of the missing clones stem from an unresolved V gene, and the remainder is unexplained. D and trimming come from the DNA, and the V and J calls and clone size come from that table. The sample data list about 170,000 clones, and around nine tenths of these were observed just once. The ten top clones hold less than 3% of the sample.

Beyond this particular receptor, the publication reports: How much clinical and demographic metadata was included differed by source and by participant, and the metadata was provided uncurated.

For this chain, trimming is 3 bases at the V end and 0 bases at the J end, and the number of junction bases without a gene match is 4. As encoded in the germline V gene (reference sequence), CDR1 is LNHDA while CDR2 is SQIVND. The CDR3 starts with the cysteine, ends with the phenylalanine, and has 16 residues. Of all the DNA, just the CDR3 is kept, 48 bases in frame from base 1. The chain uses TRBV19 and TRBJ2-1; 8 bases in between match TRBD2. Sequenced input: peripheral blood. The receptor was derived from a woman aged 80 or over with COVID-19, enrolled during active disease. The CDR3 loop reads CASSILAGSSYNEQFF. The nucleotide sequence is given as TGTGCCAGTAGTATCCTAGCGGGTAGCTCCTACAATGAGCAGTTCTTC.